These T cell receptor beta chains were read from a single sample in a study of Tregs in tolerant kidney transplant recipients. Repertoires were generated with immunoSEQ multiplex PCR, while TCRdb's copy carries only in-frame clones and drops some. The repertoire holds about 56,000 clones, more than 70% seen once, with 4% to 6.5% in the top ten. Sequencing input: CD4+ T cells from blood. These receptors came from a human donor in good health. Both conserved end residues are part of each CDR3. D genes are given only for firm matches. Not every row has a clone size; where given, it reads once, few, many or a size class.

cdr3_length	v_call	j_call	clone_size	d_call	cdr3_aa	cdr3_nt
15	TRBV18	TRBJ2-7	NA	TRBD2	CASSPGLAGGGEQYF	TGTGCCAGCTCACCCGGACTAGCGGGAGGCGGCGAGCAGTACTTC
17	TRBV12-5	TRBJ1-5	NA	NA	CASGLKTEGVWHQPQHF	TGTGCTAGTGGTTTGAAAACCGAAGGGGTTTGGCATCAGCCCCAGCATTTT
16	TRBV5-6	TRBJ2-2	NA	NA	CASSLAGGRNTGELFF	TGTGCCAGCAGCTTGGCGGGGGGCAGGAACACCGGGGAGCTGTTTTTT
16	TRBV13	TRBJ2-5	NA	TRBD2	CASSEGLAGNSETQYF	TGTGCCAGCAGCGAGGGACTAGCGGGTAACTCGGAGACCCAGTACTTC
17	TRBV7-2	TRBJ2-1	few	NA	CASSLMGGSISYNEQFF	TGTGCCAGCAGCTTAATGGGCGGTTCCATCTCCTACAATGAGCAGTTCTTC
12	TRBV18	TRBJ2-5	NA	NA	CASSRQGNPPDF	TGTGCCAGCTCCCGCCAGGGAAATCCCCCGGACTTC
13	TRBV5-5	TRBJ2-7	NA	NA	CASSPDLPYEQYF	TGTGCCAGCAGCCCGGACTTGCCCTACGAGCAGTACTTC
13	TRBV30	TRBJ1-1	NA	NA	CAWKGRRNTEAFF	TGTGCCTGGAAGGGACGGCGGAACACTGAAGCTTTCTTT
16	TRBV19	TRBJ1-1	few	TRBD1	CASSPGTAGWNTEAFF	TGTGCCAGTAGTCCCGGGACAGCCGGGTGGAACACTGAAGCTTTCTTT
14	TRBV19	TRBJ1-2	NA	NA	CASSPHGAVYGYTF	TGTGCCAGTAGTCCACATGGGGCAGTCTATGGCTACACCTTC
15	TRBV4-3	TRBJ1-1	once	TRBD1	CASSQDPAGGTEAFF	TGCGCCAGCAGCCAAGATCCGGCAGGGGGCACTGAAGCTTTCTTT
14	TRBV19	TRBJ1-1	NA	NA	CASSINRLNTEAFF	TGTGCCAGTAGTATAAACAGGTTGAACACTGAAGCTTTCTTT
18	TRBV11-2	TRBJ2-1	NA	TRBD2	CASSLVGASGGKYNEQFF	TGTGCCAGCAGCTTAGTAGGCGCTAGCGGGGGTAAATACAATGAGCAGTTCTTC
12	TRBV1	TRBJ2-7	few	NA	CTSSQGRSEQYF	TGCACCAGCAGCCAAGGGCGGAGCGAGCAGTACTTC
15	TRBV4-1	TRBJ1-3	NA	NA	CASSEGRNSGNTIYF	TGCGCCAGCAGCGAGGGGAGAAACTCTGGAAACACCATATATTTT
15	TRBV7-9	TRBJ1-1	NA	NA	CASSSQGGGNTEAFF	TGTGCCAGCAGCTCCCAGGGTGGGGGGAACACTGAAGCTTTCTTT
13	TRBV29-1	TRBJ1-2	NA	TRBD1	CSVRTGAAYGYTF	TGCAGCGTCCGGACAGGGGCGGCCTATGGCTACACCTTC
13	TRBV6-1	TRBJ2-7	NA	NA	CASSAGPTYEQYF	TGTGCCAGCAGTGCGGGACCAACCTACGAGCAGTACTTC
14	TRBV7-2	TRBJ1-1	NA	NA	CASSSRGLGAEAFF	TGTGCCAGCAGCTCTCGGGGCCTGGGTGCTGAAGCTTTCTTT
13	TRBV9	TRBJ2-5	NA	NA	CASSVTGQETQYF	TGTGCCAGCAGCGTAACAGGGCAAGAGACCCAGTACTTC
14	TRBV19	TRBJ2-3	NA	NA	CASSISLGLPQQYF	TGTGCCAGTAGTATCTCCCTCGGACTACCCCAGCAGTATTTT
16	TRBV5-4	TRBJ2-2	NA	TRBD1	CASSFKTHRGTGELFF	TGTGCCAGCAGCTTCAAGACCCACAGGGGAACCGGGGAGCTGTTTTTT
13	TRBV11-2	TRBJ2-3	NA	NA	CASSFGRGDTQYF	TGTGCCAGCAGCTTCGGGCGAGGAGATACGCAGTATTTT
14	TRBV4-1	TRBJ2-1	NA	NA	CASSQPRDRNEQFF	TGCGCCAGCAGCCAACCTCGGGACCGCAATGAGCAGTTCTTC
15	TRBV6-1	TRBJ2-7	few	TRBD2	CASSEYGTSIYEQYF	TGTGCCAGCAGTGAATATGGGACTAGCATCTACGAGCAGTACTTC
14	TRBV2	TRBJ1-5	NA	NA	CASSDQGIDQPQHF	TGTGCCAGCAGTGATCAGGGGATTGATCAGCCCCAGCATTTT
12	TRBV2	TRBJ2-2	medium-sized	NA	CASSVQGWELFF	TGTGCCAGCAGTGTACAGGGATGGGAGCTGTTTTTT
14	TRBV5-1	TRBJ1-1	once	NA	CASSLQTTNTEAFF	TGCGCCAGCAGCTTGCAGACAACGAACACTGAAGCTTTCTTT
15	TRBV7-8	TRBJ2-1	NA	NA	CASSLAPLRWHEQFF	TGTGCCAGCAGCTTGGCCCCTCTGAGATGGCATGAGCAGTTCTTC
14	TRBV6-1	TRBJ2-5	NA	NA	CASRALLGVETQYF	TGTGCCAGCAGGGCCCTTTTGGGGGTAGAGACCCAGTACTTC
16	TRBV19	TRBJ1-5	NA	TRBD1	CASSMWGQGSRQPQHF	TGTGCCAGTAGTATGTGGGGACAGGGGTCCCGTCAGCCCCAGCATTTT
16	TRBV9	TRBJ2-7	NA	TRBD1	CASADRDREAHYEQYF	TGTGCCAGCGCCGACAGGGACAGGGAGGCCCACTACGAGCAGTACTTC
14	TRBV5-6	TRBJ2-7	NA	NA	CASSPGLLPGEQYF	TGTGCCAGCAGCCCCGGACTTCTCCCGGGCGAGCAGTACTTC
16	TRBV11-3	TRBJ2-3	NA	TRBD1	CASSSRQGLGTDTQYF	TGTGCCAGCAGCTCCAGACAGGGCTTGGGTACAGATACGCAGTATTTT
9	TRBV29-1	TRBJ2-5	NA	NA	CSVGETQYF	TGCAGCGTCGGGGAGACCCAGTACTTC
17	TRBV28	TRBJ1-5	NA	NA	CASSFLSLGGDNQPQHF	TGTGCCAGCAGTTTTCTCAGCCTTGGGGGGGATAATCAGCCCCAGCATTTT
15	TRBV5-1	TRBJ1-5	NA	NA	CASSLSDTSWQPQHF	TGCGCCAGCAGCTTGTCGGACACATCATGGCAGCCCCAGCATTTT
16	TRBV5-1	TRBJ2-2	NA	NA	CASSPIGISHTGELFF	TGCGCCAGCAGCCCAATTGGGATTTCCCACACCGGGGAGCTGTTTTTT
16	TRBV11-3	TRBJ1-1	NA	NA	CASSLEGRRDYTEAFF	TGTGCCAGCAGCTTAGAGGGCAGGAGGGACTACACTGAAGCTTTCTTT
17	TRBV27	TRBJ2-2	NA	NA	CASTYLRIRDFTGELFF	TGTGCCAGCACCTACTTAAGGATCCGGGACTTCACCGGGGAGCTGTTTTTT
19	TRBV4-1	TRBJ2-1	NA	NA	CASSPGVSRGRDTFNEQFF	TGCGCCAGCAGCCCGGGTGTCTCCCGGGGGCGGGATACCTTCAATGAGCAGTTCTTC
14	TRBV5-6	TRBJ1-1	NA	NA	CASSPTPGNTEAFF	TGTGCCAGCAGCCCGACTCCAGGGAACACTGAAGCTTTCTTT
16	TRBV5-5	TRBJ2-5	once	TRBD2	CASSFPLLAGDETQYF	TGTGCCAGCAGCTTCCCCCTATTAGCGGGAGATGAGACCCAGTACTTC
16	TRBV18	TRBJ2-7	NA	TRBD1	CASSPIAWVRGREQYF	TGTGCCAGCTCACCAATTGCGTGGGTCAGGGGGCGAGAGCAGTACTTC
13	TRBV2	TRBJ2-7	few	TRBD1	CARTGTGRDGQYF	TGTGCCAGAACCGGGACAGGGCGGGACGGGCAGTACTTC